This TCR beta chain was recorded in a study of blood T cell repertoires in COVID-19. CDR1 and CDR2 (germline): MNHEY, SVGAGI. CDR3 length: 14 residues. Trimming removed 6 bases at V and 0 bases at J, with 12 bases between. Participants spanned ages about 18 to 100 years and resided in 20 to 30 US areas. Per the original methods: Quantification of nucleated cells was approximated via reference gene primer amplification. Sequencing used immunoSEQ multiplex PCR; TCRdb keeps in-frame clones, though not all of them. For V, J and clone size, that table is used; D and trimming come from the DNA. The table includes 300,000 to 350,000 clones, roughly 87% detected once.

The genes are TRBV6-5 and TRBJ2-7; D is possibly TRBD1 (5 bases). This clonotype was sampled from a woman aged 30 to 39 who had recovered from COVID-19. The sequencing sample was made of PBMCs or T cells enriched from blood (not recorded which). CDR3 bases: TGTGCCAGCAGGGCAGGGTTAAGCTCCTACGAGCAGTACTTC. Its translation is CASRAGLSSYEQYF.